This T cell receptor (beta chain) was identified in a study of patients and donors after allogeneic stem cell transplantation. TCRdb processed the RT-PCR reads anew with MiXCR; each CDR3 protein has one entry. The data hold roughly 940,000 distinct CDR3 sequences, with around 17% observed a single time. Sequences were obtained from blood, either unsorted or a sorted T cell fraction (not recorded which). The clonotype was recovered from a human donor who was either an allogeneic HSCT recipient or a stem cell or donor lymphocyte infusion donor (not recorded which). It is not recorded whose cells these are; they may come from a transplant donor.

The CDR3 DNA reads as TGCGCCAGCGGCAGGCGGACGGGCCCGGGAAGCTCCTACGAGCAGTACTTC. As protein: CASGRRTGPGSSYEQYF. V usage is TRBV5-1 and J usage is TRBJ2-7; TRBD2 might be the D (5 bases). This CDR3 has 17 residues. Looked up from germline, CDR1 is SGHRS and CDR2 is YFSETQ. Trimming took 7 bases from V and 0 from J, leaving 23 bases between them.